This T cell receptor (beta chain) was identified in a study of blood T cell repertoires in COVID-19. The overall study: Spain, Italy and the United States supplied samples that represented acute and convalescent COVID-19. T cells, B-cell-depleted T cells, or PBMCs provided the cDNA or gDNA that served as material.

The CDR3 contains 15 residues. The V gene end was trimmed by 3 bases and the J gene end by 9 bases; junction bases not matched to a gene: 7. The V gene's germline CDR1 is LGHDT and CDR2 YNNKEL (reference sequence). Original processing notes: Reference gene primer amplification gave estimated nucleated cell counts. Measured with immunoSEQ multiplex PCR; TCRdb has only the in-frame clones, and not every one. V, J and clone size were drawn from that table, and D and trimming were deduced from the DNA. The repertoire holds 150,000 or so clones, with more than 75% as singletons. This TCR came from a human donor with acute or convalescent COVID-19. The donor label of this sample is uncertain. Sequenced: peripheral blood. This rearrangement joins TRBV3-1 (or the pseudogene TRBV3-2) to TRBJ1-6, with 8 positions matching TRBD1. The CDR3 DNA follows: TGTGCCAGCAGCCATAACGGACAGGGTCTTTCACCCCTCCACTTT. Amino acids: CASSHNGQGLSPLHF.